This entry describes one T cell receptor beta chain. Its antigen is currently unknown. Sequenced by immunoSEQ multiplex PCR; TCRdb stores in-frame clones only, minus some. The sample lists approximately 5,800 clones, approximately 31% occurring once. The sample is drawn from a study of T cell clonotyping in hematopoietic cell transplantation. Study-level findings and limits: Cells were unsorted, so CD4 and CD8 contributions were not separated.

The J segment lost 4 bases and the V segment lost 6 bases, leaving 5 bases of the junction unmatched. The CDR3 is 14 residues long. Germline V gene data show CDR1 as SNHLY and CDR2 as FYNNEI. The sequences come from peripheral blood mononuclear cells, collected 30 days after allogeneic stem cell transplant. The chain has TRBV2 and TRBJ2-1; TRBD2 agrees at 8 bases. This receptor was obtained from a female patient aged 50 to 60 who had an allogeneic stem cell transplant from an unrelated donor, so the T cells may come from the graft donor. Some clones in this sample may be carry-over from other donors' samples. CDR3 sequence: CASSESGGYNEQFF. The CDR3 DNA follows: TGTGCCAGCAGCGAGAGCGGGGGTTACAATGAGCAGTTCTTC.